This entry lists 24 T cell receptor beta chains sequenced from one sample in a study of blood T cell repertoires in COVID-19. Produced via immunoSEQ multiplex PCR; TCRdb's table is partial and in-frame only. The table includes about 63,000 clones, almost 95% detected once. What was sequenced was peripheral blood. Receptors originate from a man in his fifties or sixties with active COVID-19.

This clone was recorded only once. Here the CDR3 DNA reads TGTGCCAGCAGCAAAGGGGGGGGCGTTACGGCAGGACTAGCGGATTCCTCACCAGATACGCAGTATTTT. Amino acid sequence: CASSKGGGVTAGLADSSPDTQYF. This chain uses TRBV21-1 with TRBJ2-3; TRBD2, the table's D call, lacks a check against the DNA. TRBV21-1 is termed a pseudogene. The CDR3 loop spans 23 amino acids.

The chain carries TRBV9 and TRBJ1-1, with D perhaps TRBD1 (6 bases). The ends were cut back, 3 bases at V and 1 base at J, with 7 bases in the middle. CDR3 length: 13 amino acids. Germline V CDR1 and CDR2: SGDLS, YYNGEE. CDR3 protein: CASSARGNTEAFF. The CDR3 nucleotides are TGTGCCAGCAGCGCCAGGGGGAACACTGAAGCTTTCTTT.

This clone occurred once. V usage is TRBV3-1 (or the pseudogene TRBV3-2) and J usage is TRBJ2-1; possible D gene TRBD2, 6 bases. The CDR3 has 15 amino acids. V was cut by 0 bases and J by 3 bases, with 9 bases left in between. The germline V gene has CDR1 LGHDT and CDR2 YNNKEL (reference sequence). In DNA, the CDR3 is TGTGCCAGCAGCCAAGAGCGGGGAGTCTACAATGAGCAGTTCTTC. Translation gives CASSQERGVYNEQFF.

The V call is TRBV9, the J call TRBJ1-2; 7 bases agree with TRBD1. The CDR3 has 14 residues. V shed 0 bases, J shed 7 bases, and the junction held 6 bases outside the gene matches. The V gene's germline CDR1 is SGDLS and CDR2 YYNGEE. CDR3 loop: CASSVGIQGFGYTF. The CDR3 region has the DNA TGTGCCAGCAGCGTAGGAATACAGGGGTTTGGCTACACCTTC.

J is TRBJ2-1 and V is TRBV11-3, with 10 bases aligning to TRBD1. This CDR3 is built from 15 residues. V shed 2 bases, J shed 7 bases, and the junction held 5 bases outside the gene matches. CDR1 SGHNT and CDR2 YENEEA come from the germline V gene. The DNA of the CDR3 is TGTGCCAGCAGCTTATTCTCGGGACAGGGGAATGAGCAGTTCTTC. As protein: CASSLFSGQGNEQFF. Full variable domain (outside the CDR3, taken from reference TRBV11-3 and TRBJ2-1): EAGVVQSPRYKIIEKKQPVAFWCNPISGHNTLYWYLQNLGQGPELLIRYENEEAVDDSQLPKDRFSAERLKGVDSTLKIQPAELGDSAVYLCASSLFSGQGNEQFFGPGTRLTVL.

On this clone itself: One junction end disagrees with the germline gene, perhaps due to a read error. The rearrangement uses TRBV7-7 and TRBJ2-5; 8 bases match TRBD1. The CDR3 is 13 amino acids. Germline loops: CDR1 SSHAT, CDR2 FNYEAQ (reference sequence). CDR3 bases: TGTGCTAGCAGCTTATCTGGACAGGGGACCCAGTACTTC. Amino acids: CASSLSGQGTQYF.

The V gene is TRBV20-1, the J gene TRBJ2-7; 8 bases line up with TRBD2. J was trimmed by 1 base and V by 3 bases; bases with no gene match: 2. The CDR3 consists of 13 residues. Per germline, CDR1 DFQATT and CDR2 SNEGSKA (reference sequence). The CDR3 DNA follows: TGCAGTGCTAGTAGCGGGATTTCCTACGAGCAGTACTTC. This codes for CSASSGISYEQYF.

The rearrangement joins TRBV27 to TRBJ2-1, with 9 bases aligning to TRBD1. This CDR3 has 14 residues. In germline, CDR1 is MNHEY, CDR2 SMNVEV (reference sequence). V trimming: 5 bases; J trimming: 2 bases; junction bases outside the gene matches: 1. This CDR3 is CASSRQGAYNEQFF. In DNA form, the CDR3 reads TGTGCCAGCAGTAGACAGGGGGCCTACAATGAGCAGTTCTTC.

This clone was counted a single time. CDR3 coding DNA: TGTGCCAGCAGTTCGACAGCGACCATGAACACTGAAGCTTTCTTT. Protein: CASSSTATMNTEAFF. This chain links TRBV6-5 with TRBJ1-1; D perhaps matches TRBD1 (5 bases). The CDR3 length is 15 residues. Germline V gives CDR1 MNHEY, CDR2 SVGAGI. The V and J ends lost 4 bases and 0 bases respectively, with 12 bases between them.

The DNA for the CDR3 is TGCGCCAGCAGTGGAGGGCGTGATATTTTCATACAGCCGGGGGGCTACACCTTC. Its protein product is CASSGGRDIFIQPGGYTF. The chain has TRBV23-1 and TRBJ1-2; no definite D call. TRBV23-1 is an ORF, and what it does is uncertain. V lost 5 bases to trimming and J lost 8 bases, with 30 bases between them. The CDR3 is 18 residues long.

This chain connects TRBV2 to TRBJ2-1, with TRBD1 identical over 11 bases. The CDR3 contains 15 residues. Trimming at V came to 5 bases and at J to 7 bases, leaving 7 bases not matched to a gene. CDR1 is SNHLY and CDR2 is FYNNEI in the germline V gene. In DNA, the CDR3 is TGTGCCAGCAGTTCCGGGACAGGGGGTGGGAATGAGCAGTTCTTC. Translating it yields CASSSGTGGGNEQFF.

This clone was picked up one time. The V and J genes are TRBV6-2 or TRBV6-3 and TRBJ1-2; 7 positions agree with TRBD1. The CDR3 totals 15 residues. CDR1 and CDR2 (germline): MNHEY, SVGEGT. After removal of 5 bases from V and 1 base from J, the junction contained 7 bases not matched to a gene. The CDR3 nucleotides are TGTGCCAGCAGTACCTACAGGGGTATTAACTATGGCTACACCTTC. Translating gives CASSTYRGINYGYTF.

The CDR3 here is CASSQDSGGSGNTIYF. The CDR3 DNA follows: TGCGCCAGCAGCCAAGATTCGGGGGGCTCTGGAAACACCATATATTTT. V usage is TRBV4-3 and J usage is TRBJ1-3; D might be TRBD1 (5 bases). V was shortened by 0 bases and J by 0 bases, with 9 bases between the two germline ends. CDR1 and CDR2 from the germline V gene are LGHNA and YSLEER. The CDR3 spans 16 residues.

The V and J genes are TRBV7-2 and TRBJ2-1; unclear D gene. Germline V gene sequence: CDR1 SGHTA, CDR2 FQGNSA. Trimming took off 5 bases at V and 0 bases at J, with 11 bases between the two ends. The CDR3 covers 15 residues. In DNA form, the CDR3 reads TGTGCCAGCAGCCCTCAAACAAGCTCCTACAATGAGCAGTTCTTC. It encodes CASSPQTSSYNEQFF.

This clone appeared a few times. V usage is TRBV11-2 and J usage is TRBJ2-7; 12 nucleotides agree with TRBD1. Per germline, CDR1 SGHAT and CDR2 FQNNGV. The V and J ends lost 5 bases and 4 bases, in that order; junction bases with no gene match: 3. The CDR3 is 14 residues long. The CDR3 nucleotides are TGTGCCAGCAGCCCGGGACAGGGGGCGTACGAGCAGTACTTC. Translated: CASSPGQGAYEQYF.

This chain joins TRBV3-1 (or the pseudogene TRBV3-2) and TRBJ2-7; D call uncertain. Per germline, CDR1 LGHDT and CDR2 YNNKEL (reference sequence). Trimming took 4 bases from V and 3 from J, leaving 7 bases between them. CDR3 size: 12 residues. In DNA form, the CDR3 reads TGTGCCAGCAGCCGTCCGAGCTACGAGCAGTACTTC. Amino acids: CASSRPSYEQYF.

The chain carries TRBV23-1 and TRBJ1-2; 8 nucleotides line up with TRBD1. TRBV23-1 is sorted into the ORF group, with uncertain function. The CDR3 runs to 13 residues. J gave up 9 bases and V 6 bases, and 9 bases lay outside the gene matches. The CDR3 region is CASSGGQGMSYTF. CDR3 nucleotide sequence: TGCGCCAGCAGCGGTGGACAGGGTATGAGCTACACCTTC.

The chain is built from TRBV2 and TRBJ2-1; a possible D gene is TRBD2 (5 bases). Germline V lookup: CDR1 SNHLY, CDR2 FYNNEI. With 8 bases removed from V and 6 bases from J, the gap between germline ends came to 17 bases. The length of the CDR3 is 14 residues. The DNA of the CDR3 is TGTGCCAGCTCGTGGGAGCTTGGATCCAATGAGCAGTTCTTC. As protein: CASSWELGSNEQFF.

The chain is built from TRBV19 and TRBJ2-1; tentatively, D is TRBD2 (6 bases). The germline CDR1 and CDR2 sequences are LNHDA and SQIVND (reference sequence). There are 15 residues in the CDR3. Trimming cost V 5 bases and J 13 bases, with 24 bases left between them. This CDR3 reads CASSGFIVVAENQFF. The CDR3 DNA reads TGTGCCAGTAGTGGGTTCATTGTGGTAGCGGAAAATCAGTTCTTC.

The chain uses TRBV6-1 and TRBJ2-7; D perhaps matches TRBD2 (6 bases). CDR3 size: 16 residues. Deletions cut 2 bases from V and 0 bases from J, with 14 bases between. Per germline, CDR1 MNHNS and CDR2 SASEGT. As DNA, the CDR3 is TGTGCCAGCAGTGAACCACTCCGGGACTTCTCCTACGAGCAGTACTTC. Protein: CASSEPLRDFSYEQYF.

The chain combines TRBV28 with TRBJ1-2; TRBD1 might be the D (5 bases). The germline gives CDR1 MDHEN, CDR2 SYDVKM. This CDR3 has 15 residues. Trimming took 3 bases from V and 8 from J, leaving 19 bases between them. The DNA of the CDR3 is TGTGCCAGCAGTTTTGGGGCCACGATACAGAGCGGCTACACCTTC. Protein product: CASSFGATIQSGYTF.

The chain has TRBV7-8 and TRBJ2-7; D is undetermined. Between the trimmed V and J ends, which lost 1 base and 6 bases, there was a span of 4 bases. The CDR3 consists of 11 residues. Germline CDR1 SGHVS, CDR2 FQNEAQ. The CDR3 DNA sequence: TGTGCCAGCAGCTTAGGGCTCGAGCAGTACTTC. Its translation is CASSLGLEQYF.

V is TRBV4-3 and J is TRBJ2-3, with TRBD1 matching 7 bases. CDR3 length: 16 residues. V dropped 0 bases and J dropped 5; count of bases not matched to a gene: 8. Germline CDR1 and CDR2: LGHNA and YSLEER. CDR3 DNA: TGCGCCAGCAGCCAAGAAACTAGGGGGCTGATAGATACGCAGTATTTT. Its translation is CASSQETRGLIDTQYF.

The chain couples TRBV7-9 to TRBJ2-3; 9 bases are a match to TRBD2. Looked up from germline, CDR1 is SEHNR and CDR2 is FQNEAQ (reference sequence). The CDR3 length is 13 residues. After removal of 5 bases from V and 15 bases from J, the junction contained 12 bases not matched to a gene. The CDR3 region is CASSPSLSGSPYF. CDR3 bases: TGTGCCAGCAGCCCGTCCCTTAGCGGGAGCCCCTATTTT. Supplemented by reference TRBV7-9 and TRBJ2-3, the full variable domain reads DTGVSQNPRHKITKRGQNVTFRCDPISEHNRLYWYRQTLGQGPEFLTYFQNEAQLEKSRLLSDRFSAERPKGSFSTLEIQRTEQGDSAMYLCASSPSLSGSPYFGPGTRLTVL.